This T cell receptor (beta chain) originates from a study of OX40 agonist ivuxolimab in advanced cancers. As concerns this clone: Its cognate antigen is unknown.

Study-level findings and limits: The antigens recognized by the expanded peripheral T cells, that is their antigen specificity, were not determined.

The assay was immunoSEQ multiplex PCR, and TCRdb's table has in-frame clones only and misses some. The data show about 20,000 clones, 83% seen once. This TCR was sampled from an adult with an advanced solid tumor such as melanoma, head and neck, liver or kidney cancer. Sequencing used CD4+ or CD8+ T cells sorted from blood, obtained in a trial of the OX40 agonist ivuxolimab.

The CDR3 nucleotides are TGCAGCGCGGAAGGACAGGGATACTCTGGAAACACCATATATTTT. Encoded protein: CSAEGQGYSGNTIYF. This chain uses TRBV29-1 with TRBJ1-3, with 8 bases matching TRBD1. The CDR3 is 15 amino acids. The V segment lost 7 bases and the J segment 0 bases; nucleotides outside the gene matches: 8. Germline CDR1 is SQVTM and CDR2 is ANQGSEA. The whole variable domain, filled in from reference TRBV29-1 and TRBJ1-3, reads SAVISQKPSRDICQRGTSLTIQCQVDSQVTMMFWYRQQPGQSLTLIATANQGSEATYESGFVIDKFPISRPNLTFSTLTVSNMSPEDSSIYLCSAEGQGYSGNTIYFGEGSWLTVV.